This TCR beta chain was sequenced during a study of blood T cell repertoires in COVID-19. Germline V lookup: CDR1 SGHDN, CDR2 FVKESK. The V gene lost 1 base and the J gene lost 1 base, with 13 bases spanning the gap. The CDR3 is made up of 16 amino acids. Method: immunoSEQ multiplex PCR; TCRdb's copy keeps in-frame clones and lacks some. The data contain fewer than 150,000 clones, about 84% of them singletons. The sequence derives from a woman younger than 35 who had been exposed to COVID-19. Sequenced sample: PBMCs or T cells enriched from blood (not recorded which). The chain carries TRBV14 and TRBJ2-5, with D possibly TRBD2 on 5 matching bases. The CDR3 bases are TGTGCCAGCAGCCAAGTATTTGGACGGGGCCAAGAGACCCAGTACTTC. Protein sequence: CASSQVFGRGQETQYF.